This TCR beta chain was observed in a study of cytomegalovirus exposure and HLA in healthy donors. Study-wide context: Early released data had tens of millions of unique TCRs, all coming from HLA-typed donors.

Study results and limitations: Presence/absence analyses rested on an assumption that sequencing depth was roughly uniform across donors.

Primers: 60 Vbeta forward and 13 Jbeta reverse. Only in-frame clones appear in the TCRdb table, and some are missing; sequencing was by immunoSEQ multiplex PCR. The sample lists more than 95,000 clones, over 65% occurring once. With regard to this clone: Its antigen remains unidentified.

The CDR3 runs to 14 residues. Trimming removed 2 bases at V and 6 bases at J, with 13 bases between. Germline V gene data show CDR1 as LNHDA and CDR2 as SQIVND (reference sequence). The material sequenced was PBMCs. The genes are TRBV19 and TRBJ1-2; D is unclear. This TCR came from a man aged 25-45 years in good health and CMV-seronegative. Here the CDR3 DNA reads TGTGCCAGTAGTATATTTCGCAGTCCCCATGGCTACACCTTC. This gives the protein CASSIFRSPHGYTF.